The sequence of this T cell receptor (beta chain) was determined in a study of OX40 agonist ivuxolimab in advanced cancers. Germline values: CDR1 MDHEN, CDR2 SYDVKM. The CDR3 spans 13 residues. The V gene end was trimmed by 3 bases and the J gene end by 6 bases; junction bases not matched to a gene: 4. Produced via immunoSEQ multiplex PCR; TCRdb's table is partial and in-frame only. The profile shows around 43,000 clones, 75% to 90% of them singletons. The sample in question was CD4+ or CD8+ T cells sorted from blood, obtained in a trial of the OX40 agonist ivuxolimab. The V gene is TRBV28, the J gene TRBJ1-2, with TRBD1 matching 7 bases. The clonotype was recovered from an adult with an advanced solid tumor such as melanoma, head and neck, liver or kidney cancer. CDR3 coding DNA: TGTGCCAGCAGTTTTCGGCAGGGGGATGGCTACACCTTC. Residues: CASSFRQGDGYTF.